This T cell receptor beta chain was sequenced in a study of blood T cell repertoires in COVID-19. TCRdb keeps only in-frame clones here, not all; method: immunoSEQ multiplex PCR. This sample has under 250,000 clones; over 90% occur once, and the top ten carry around 0.83%. The CDR3 runs to 15 residues. The germline V gene encodes CDR1 SGHAT and CDR2 FQNNGV. J gave up 1 base and V 2 bases, and 2 bases lay outside the gene matches. Sequenced sample: peripheral blood. The chain combines TRBV11-2 with TRBJ2-7, with 10 bases lining up with TRBD2. The sequence was collected from a man aged 30 to 45 with COVID-19, enrolled during active disease. The CDR3 sequence: CASSLNSGGSYEQYF. CDR3 DNA: TGTGCCAGCAGCTTAAATAGCGGGGGGTCCTACGAGCAGTACTTC.